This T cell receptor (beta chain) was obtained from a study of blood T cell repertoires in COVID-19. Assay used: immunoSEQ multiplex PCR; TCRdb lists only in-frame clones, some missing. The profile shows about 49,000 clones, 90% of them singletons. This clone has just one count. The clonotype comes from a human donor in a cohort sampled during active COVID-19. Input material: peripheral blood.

The CDR3 DNA follows: TGCGCCAGCAGCTTCCCGACTAGCGGGAGGACGGGGGAGCTGTTTTTT. Residues: CASSFPTSGRTGELFF. The V call is TRBV5-1, the J call TRBJ2-2; 13 nucleotides align to TRBD2. V lost 2 bases, J lost 8 bases, and 6 bases stayed unmatched. Germline loops: CDR1 SGHRS, CDR2 YFSETQ. The CDR3 extends over 16 amino acids.